The T cell receptor beta chain described here comes from a study of CD4 and CD8 cells across lung adenocarcinoma regions. MiXCR, applied by TCRdb to the PCR reads, yields one record per CDR3 protein. The data hold 13,000 to 15,000 distinct CDR3 sequences, with approximately 40% observed a single time. This clonotype ranks as medium-sized. The V gene end was trimmed by 7 bases and the J gene end by 2 bases; junction bases not matched to a gene: 6. The CDR3 extends over 15 amino acids. CDR1 MNHEY and CDR2 SMNVEV come from the germline V gene (reference sequence). Localized lung adenocarcinoma, a non-small cell lung cancer, affected the donors.

Sequencing used CD4+ T cells from the center of a lung tumor. The clonotype originates from a male donor with lung adenocarcinoma. The CD4 and CD8 labels of this study may be unreliable. This chain connects TRBV27 to TRBJ2-3; TRBD2 matches at 10 bases. CDR3 region: CASTLAGTSTDTQYF. In nucleotides, the CDR3 is TGTGCCAGCACACTAGCGGGAACTTCCACAGATACGCAGTATTTT.